These 9 T cell receptor beta chains came from one sample sequenced in a study of cytomegalovirus exposure and HLA in healthy donors. The primer mix had 60 Vbeta and 13 Jbeta primers. The protocol was immunoSEQ multiplex PCR, while the TCRdb copy is restricted to in-frame clones and leaves out a portion. The sample lists 100,000 to 150,000 clones; around three quarters were seen once. The sample comprised PBMCs. These receptors originate from a woman aged 40 to 50 in good health and CMV-seropositive.

The rearrangement uses TRBV13 and TRBJ1-3; D not certain. CDR1 is PRHDT, CDR2 FYEKMQ, per germline (reference sequence). Trimming left V 5 bases short and J 4 bases short, with 15 bases between. The CDR3 is made up of 15 amino acids. In nucleotides, the CDR3 is TGTGCCAGCAGCCTTTCCCGAGTGTCGGGAAACACCATATATTTT. It codes for CASSLSRVSGNTIYF. The full variable domain, in which reference TRBV13 and TRBJ1-3 provide the parts outside the CDR3, is AAGVIQSPRHLIKEKRETATLKCYPIPRHDTVYWYQQGPGQDPQFLISFYEKMQSDKGSIPDRFSAQQFSDYHSELNMSSLELGDSALYFCASSLSRVSGNTIYFGEGSWLTVV.

V gene TRBV19 combines with J gene TRBJ1-1; D remains unclear. Trimming took off 6 bases at V and 6 bases at J, with 11 bases between the two ends. Germline V lookup: CDR1 LNHDA, CDR2 SQIVND (reference sequence). The CDR3 is made up of 12 amino acids. The CDR3 DNA reads as TGTGCCAGTAGGGCCGGGTTGGCTGAAGCTTTCTTT. It specifies CASRAGLAEAFF.

The chain joins TRBV5-1 to TRBJ2-1; 8 bases agree with TRBD2. V trimming: 4 bases; J trimming: 3 bases; junction bases outside the gene matches: 15. Germline V gene sequence: CDR1 SGHRS, CDR2 YFSETQ. CDR3 length: 18 residues. CDR3 in amino acids: CASSARGLLAENYNEQFF. The CDR3, as DNA: TGCGCCAGCAGCGCCCGTGGGCTACTAGCGGAAAACTACAATGAGCAGTTCTTC.

This chain connects TRBV6-1 to TRBJ2-7; 9 bases line up with TRBD2. Trimming at V came to 8 bases and at J to 6 bases, leaving 11 bases not matched to a gene. This CDR3 has 14 residues. In germline, CDR1 is MNHNS, CDR2 SASEGT. The CDR3 loop reads CASGTSGLAGEQYF. As DNA, the CDR3 is TGTGCCAGCGGAACCTCGGGACTAGCAGGCGAGCAGTACTTC.

V usage is TRBV28 and J usage is TRBJ2-1, with D perhaps TRBD1 (5 bases). The germline V and J ends were trimmed by 6 bases and 6 bases, with 18 bases remaining between them. This CDR3 spans 15 amino acids. Germline loops: CDR1 MDHEN, CDR2 SYDVKM. CDR3 bases: TGTGCCAGCAGCCCACCCAGGGTGGCCCCCAATGAGCAGTTCTTC. Amino acids: CASSPPRVAPNEQFF. The full variable domain, with the rest looked up from reference TRBV28 and TRBJ2-1, is DVKVTQSSRYLVKRTGEKVFLECVQDMDHENMFWYRQDPGLGLRLIYFSYDVKMKEKGDIPEGYSVSREKKERFSLILESASTNQTSMYLCASSPPRVAPNEQFFGPGTRLTVL.

This chain joins TRBV9 and TRBJ2-5; TRBD2 aligns across 9 bases. Looked up from germline, CDR1 is SGDLS and CDR2 is YYNGEE. CDR3 length equals 17 residues. The junction had 11 bases not matched to a gene; V was cut back by 0 bases and J by 5 bases. CDR3 residues: CASSVGVGGGAYETQYF. CDR3 DNA sequence: TGTGCCAGCAGCGTAGGGGTCGGCGGGGGGGCCTATGAGACCCAGTACTTC.

This chain uses TRBV11-2 with TRBJ2-7, with 10 bases lining up with TRBD2. J lost 0 bases, V lost 5 bases, and 4 bases had no gene match. Germline assignment: CDR1 SGHAT and CDR2 FQNNGV. The CDR3 sequence is 15 residues long. The chain's CDR3 is CASSDRTSGSYEQYF. DNA of the CDR3: TGTGCCAGCAGCGACCGGACTAGCGGCTCCTACGAGCAGTACTTC.

V is TRBV5-1 and J is TRBJ2-6; D is perhaps TRBD1 (5 bases). There are 15 residues in the CDR3. V gave up 7 bases and J gave up 2 bases, with 13 bases separating them. CDR1 SGHRS and CDR2 YFSETQ come from the germline V gene. The CDR3 loop is CASGPEGAGANVLTF. For the CDR3, the DNA is TGCGCCAGCGGACCCGAAGGGGCTGGGGCCAACGTCCTGACTTTC.

The V and J genes are TRBV15 and TRBJ2-6; 7 bases match TRBD1. Per germline, CDR1 LNHNV and CDR2 YYDKDF (reference sequence). The V and J ends lost 8 bases and 2 bases, in that order; junction bases with no gene match: 9. This CDR3 is built from 16 residues. The CDR3, as DNA: TGTGCCACCGCAGACAGGGAAAGGACTGGGGCCAACGTCCTGACTTTC. Its protein is CATADRERTGANVLTF. Complete variable domain (other parts from reference TRBV15 and TRBJ2-6): DAMVIQNPRYQVTQFGKPVTLSCSQTLNHNVMYWYQQKSSQAPKLLFHYYDKDFNNEADTPDNFQSRRPNTSFCFLDIRSPGLGDTAMYLCATADRERTGANVLTFGAGSRLTVL.